This entry lists 30 T cell receptor beta chains sequenced from one sample in a study of cytomegalovirus exposure and HLA in healthy donors (dated by TCRdb to the late 2010s). Library creation used the immunoSEQ multiplex PCR assay. The multiplex PCR relied on a mix of 60 forward primers for TCR Vbeta segments and 13 reverse primers for TCR Jbeta segments. TCRdb's version of the immuneACCESS table is confined to in-frame rearrangements and falls short of the full clone set. An unresolved V gene accounts for under half of the shortfall where checked; the remainder is of unknown origin. The sample table shows about 160,000 clones, and approximately 76% are seen once. Of the sample, about 2.1% falls within the top ten clones. The sequencing input was PBMCs. The source of these receptors is a female donor in good health and CMV-seronegative.

About this clone itself: This same CDR3 is encoded by further DNA sequences in the sample. V gene TRBV2 combines with J gene TRBJ2-3, with 13 bases lining up with TRBD2. V lost 5 bases and J lost 2; bases outside the gene matches: 4. Germline V gene lookup returns CDR1 SNHLY and CDR2 FYNNEI. The CDR3 has 16 amino acids. The CDR3, as DNA: TGTGCCAGCAGTATGGGACTAGCGGGACTCACAGATACGCAGTATTTT. It yields the protein CASSMGLAGLTDTQYF. The variable domain in full, with the rest retrieved from reference TRBV2 and TRBJ2-3, is EPEVTQTPSHQVTQMGQEVILRCVPISNHLYFYWYRQILGQKVEFLVSFYNNEISEKSEIFDDQFSVERPDGSNFTLKIRSTKLEDSAMYFCASSMGLAGLTDTQYFGPGTRLTVL.

This rearrangement joins TRBV27 to TRBJ1-5; 7 nucleotides line up with TRBD1. Germline V gives CDR1 MNHEY, CDR2 SMNVEV (reference sequence). V lost 4 bases, J lost 6 bases, and 15 bases stayed unmatched. The CDR3 has 17 amino acids. CDR3 nucleotides: TGTGCCAGCAGTTACCTTAACGGACAGGCTGTTAGTCAGCCCCAGCATTTT. Its translation is CASSYLNGQAVSQPQHF.

The chain is built from TRBV5-1 and TRBJ2-1; D remains unclear. Germline V lookup: CDR1 SGHRS, CDR2 YFSETQ. The CDR3 extends over 16 amino acids. V lost 4 bases and J lost 0, with 14 bases in between. CDR3 region: CASSPAAANSYNEQFF. The CDR3 DNA follows: TGCGCCAGCAGCCCCGCGGCAGCCAACTCCTACAATGAGCAGTTCTTC.

The rearrangement joins TRBV29-1 to TRBJ2-7; 7 nucleotides match TRBD1. Germline V gene data show CDR1 as SQVTM and CDR2 as ANQGSEA. The CDR3 covers 13 residues. With 0 bases clipped from V and 4 bases from J, the junction kept 3 bases outside the gene matches. For the CDR3, the DNA is TGCAGCGTTGAAGAGGGACAGTTATACGAGCAGTACTTC. Protein sequence: CSVEEGQLYEQYF.

Only a few counts were recorded for this clone. This CDR3 is also generated by other DNA sequences in the sample. This sequence joins TRBV30 and TRBJ1-5; D is ambiguous. Deletions cut 0 bases from V and 4 bases from J, with 7 bases between. In germline, CDR1 is GTSNPN, CDR2 SVGIG (reference sequence). The CDR3 has 13 residues. CDR3 protein: CAWSVRGNQPQHF. CDR3 nucleotides: TGTGCCTGGAGTGTACGAGGTAATCAGCCCCAGCATTTT.

The chain is built from TRBV7-2 and TRBJ1-5, with D perhaps matching TRBD1 (6 bases). Trimming cost V 6 bases and J 7 bases, with 16 bases left between them. CDR3 length: 14 amino acids. CDR1 and CDR2 (germline): SGHTA, FQGNSA. The CDR3 protein is CASSFTPGAQPQHF. CDR3 sequence (DNA): TGTGCCAGCAGTTTTACCCCAGGGGCACAGCCCCAGCATTTT.

The gene calls are TRBV19 and TRBJ1-2; D is uncertain. The CDR3 length is 13 residues. In germline, CDR1 is LNHDA, CDR2 SQIVND (reference sequence). Trimming shortened V by 1 base and J by 7 bases, and 10 bases separated the two germline ends. This chain's CDR3 is CASSIATWSGYTF. The CDR3 DNA reads TGTGCCAGTAGTATAGCGACCTGGAGTGGCTACACCTTC.

The rearrangement joins TRBV18 to TRBJ1-1, with TRBD1 matching over 7 bases. The CDR3 runs 15 residues. Unmatched junction bases numbered 5, after V lost 4 bases and J lost 0 bases. Germline values: CDR1 KGHSH, CDR2 LQKENI. CDR3 sequence (DNA): TGTGCCAGCTCACGGGCAGGGGGGATGAACACTGAAGCTTTCTTT. Residues: CASSRAGGMNTEAFF. Variable domain in full (rest from reference TRBV18 and TRBJ1-1): NAGVMQNPRHLVRRRGQEARLRCSPMKGHSHVYWYRQLPEEGLKFMVYLQKENIIDESGMPKERFSAEFPKEGPSILRIQQVVRGDSAAYFCASSRAGGMNTEAFFGQGTRLTVV.

This chain uses TRBV7-2 with TRBJ1-4; 8 bases map to TRBD1. V lost 3 bases, J lost 4 bases, and 4 bases stayed unmatched. The CDR3 is 15 residues long. CDR1 and CDR2 (germline): SGHTA, FQGNSA. CDR3 residues: CASSFQGAFNEKLFF. CDR3 sequence (DNA): TGTGCCAGCAGCTTCCAGGGGGCCTTTAATGAAAAACTGTTTTTT.

The genes are TRBV29-1 and TRBJ1-1; D possibly corresponds to TRBD1 (6 bases). Germline V gene lookup returns CDR1 SQVTM and CDR2 ANQGSEA. V was trimmed by 7 bases and J by 4 bases, leaving 16 bases between them. The CDR3 totals 13 residues. CDR3 loop: CSAESGGGTEAFF. The CDR3 coding sequence is TGCAGCGCAGAGAGTGGGGGCGGCACTGAAGCTTTCTTT.

V is TRBV7-8 and J is TRBJ1-1; D may be TRBD1 (6 bases). The CDR3 spans 15 residues. Germline CDR1 SGHVS, CDR2 FQNEAQ. Trimming pared 7 bases from V and 3 bases from J, leaving 18 bases between. The CDR3 protein is CASTLSGGPDTEAFF. CDR3 DNA sequence: TGTGCCAGCACCCTTAGCGGGGGCCCAGACACTGAAGCTTTCTTT. Full variable domain (outside the CDR3, taken from reference TRBV7-8 and TRBJ1-1): GAGVSQSPRYKVAKRGQDVALRCDPISGHVSLFWYQQALGQGPEFLTYFQNEAQLDKSGLPSDRFFAERPEGSVSTLKIQRTQQEDSAVYLCASTLSGGPDTEAFFGQGTRLTVV.

The DNA of the CDR3 is TGCGCCAGCAGTCAGGGGGCCCCCTACAATGAGCAGTTCTTC. Residues: CASSQGAPYNEQFF. The V gene is TRBV5-1, the J gene TRBJ2-1, with TRBD1 matching 8 bases. Germline CDR1 SGHRS, CDR2 YFSETQ. The CDR3 is made up of 14 amino acids. V trimming: 5 bases; J trimming: 2 bases; junction bases outside the gene matches: 3.

This clone showed up just once. This sequence joins TRBV10-3 and TRBJ2-3; possible D gene TRBD2, 5 bases. Germline loops: CDR1 ENHRY, CDR2 SYGVKD. Trimming removed 0 bases at V and 1 base at J, with 5 bases between. This CDR3 contains 14 residues. CDR3: CAISESGGTDTQYF. The CDR3 nucleotides are TGTGCCATCAGTGAGTCGGGAGGCACAGATACGCAGTATTTT.

The rearrangement uses TRBV5-1 and TRBJ1-2; no reliable D call. The germline V gene has CDR1 SGHRS and CDR2 YFSETQ. The CDR3 spans 12 residues. The ends were cut back, 4 bases at V and 8 bases at J, with 12 bases in the middle. The CDR3 DNA follows: TGCGCCAGCAGCCCTTTCGAGGGAGGCTACACCTTC. Translation gives CASSPFEGGYTF.

The chain couples TRBV5-4 to TRBJ1-5; D might be TRBD1 (5 bases). The CDR3 is 17 residues long. The V and J ends lost 0 bases and 2 bases respectively, with 15 bases between them. CDR1 and CDR2 (germline): SGHNT, YYREEE (reference sequence). This CDR3 is CASSLDPGREGNQPQHF. In nucleotides, the CDR3 is TGTGCCAGCAGCTTGGACCCGGGCAGGGAGGGCAATCAGCCCCAGCATTTT.

The CDR3 loop is CASRRGSGLITGELFF. The CDR3 region has the DNA TGTGCCAGCCGCCGGGGTAGCGGGCTTATCACCGGGGAGCTGTTTTTT. This rearrangement joins TRBV19 to TRBJ2-2, with TRBD2 matching 7 bases. V gave up 9 bases and J gave up 4 bases; unmatched junction bases: 14. Germline V gene sequence: CDR1 LNHDA, CDR2 SQIVND (reference sequence). CDR3 size: 16 residues.

The chain has TRBV5-1 and TRBJ2-7; D remains ambiguous. CDR1 SGHRS and CDR2 YFSETQ come from the germline V gene. The CDR3 runs to 13 residues. Trimming left V 1 base short and J 1 base short, with 6 bases between. CDR3 coding DNA: TGCGCCAGCAGCTTGCAACAGTCCTACGAGCAGTACTTC. The encoded protein is CASSLQQSYEQYF. The whole variable domain, remainder taken from reference TRBV5-1 and TRBJ2-7, is KAGVTQTPRYLIKTRGQQVTLSCSPISGHRSVSWYQQTPGQGLQFLFEYFSETQRNKGNFPGRFSGRQFSNSRSEMNVSTLELGDSALYLCASSLQQSYEQYFGPGTRLTVT.

This clone was detected only a few times. The V call is TRBV12-2, the J call TRBJ2-7; the table assigns TRBD2, which was not confirmed against the DNA. TRBV12-2 is designated a pseudogene. The length of the CDR3 is 14 residues. DNA of the CDR3: TGTGCAAGTCGCCCGACGGGGTTGTCCTACGAGCAGTACTTC. Translation: CASRPTGLSYEQYF.

Remarks on this clone: This sample also contains other DNA sequences that code for the same CDR3. The chain is built from TRBV30 and TRBJ1-1; TRBD1 might be the D (5 bases). Germline CDR1 GTSNPN, CDR2 SVGIG (reference sequence). The CDR3 has 13 residues. With 0 bases removed from V and 3 bases from J, the gap between germline ends came to 8 bases. CDR3 loop: CAWSVGGDTEAFF. The DNA for the CDR3 is TGTGCCTGGAGTGTTGGGGGGGACACTGAAGCTTTCTTT.

The genes are TRBV10-3 and TRBJ2-1, with 9 bases fitting TRBD2. The CDR3 runs to 16 residues. J was trimmed by 4 bases and V by 2 bases; bases with no gene match: 6. Germline V lookup: CDR1 ENHRY, CDR2 SYGVKD. In DNA, the CDR3 is TGTGCCATCAGTGAGCCTGGGCGGGGGGGATACAATGAGCAGTTCTTC. It translates to CAISEPGRGGYNEQFF.

V gene TRBV11-2 combines with J gene TRBJ1-5, with D possibly TRBD1 on 5 matching bases. The CDR3 extends over 14 amino acids. V was trimmed by 8 bases and J by 2 bases, leaving 13 bases between them. In germline, CDR1 is SGHAT, CDR2 FQNNGV. The CDR3 sequence is CASRRLGRNQPQHF. The CDR3, as DNA: TGTGCCAGCCGTCGGTTGGGGCGCAATCAGCCCCAGCATTTT.

This chain connects TRBV6-1 to TRBJ1-1; unclear D gene. Trimming stripped 8 bases from V and 0 bases from J, with 13 bases between. The CDR3 consists of 14 residues. CDR1 is MNHNS, CDR2 SASEGT, per germline. CDR3 sequence: CASGEGGMNTEAFF. The CDR3 DNA sequence: TGTGCCAGCGGGGAGGGCGGCATGAACACTGAAGCTTTCTTT.

The chain employs TRBV30 and TRBJ1-1; 8 nucleotides align to TRBD1. The CDR3 is made up of 13 amino acids. Trimming removed 5 bases from V and 0 bases from J; junction bases left unmatched: 2. Germline CDR1 is GTSNPN and CDR2 is SVGIG (reference sequence). The CDR3 region has the DNA TGTGCCTGGCGGACAGGGTTGAACACTGAAGCTTTCTTT. Amino acids: CAWRTGLNTEAFF.

The chain has TRBV2 and TRBJ1-2; D is unclear. CDR1 SNHLY and CDR2 FYNNEI come from the germline V gene. This CDR3 is built from 15 residues. V was shortened by 0 bases and J by 0 bases, with 8 bases between the two germline ends. The CDR3: CASSEALAANYGYTF. In DNA, the CDR3 is TGTGCCAGCAGTGAAGCGCTGGCCGCTAACTATGGCTACACCTTC.

This clone was detected only a few times. This chain joins TRBV19 and TRBJ1-6, with 7 bases aligning to TRBD1. Germline V lookup: CDR1 LNHDA, CDR2 SQIVND (reference sequence). The ends lost 4 bases at V and 6 bases at J; junction bases unmatched: 6. The CDR3 covers 15 residues. The CDR3 reads CASSNSTGINSPLHF. CDR3 nucleotides: TGTGCCAGTAGTAACTCGACAGGGATTAATTCACCCCTCCACTTT.

This chain joins TRBV20-1 and TRBJ2-5, with D hard to call. Trimming took off 7 bases at V and 4 bases at J, with 10 bases between the two ends. The germline gives CDR1 DFQATT, CDR2 SNEGSKA (reference sequence). The CDR3 length is 11 residues. The CDR3, as DNA: TGCAGTGTTGATAGCCCAGAGACCCAGTACTTC. Translating gives CSVDSPETQYF.

This clone has more than one count but fewer than ten. The gene calls are TRBV5-1 and TRBJ2-2; 8 bases match TRBD2. CDR1 is SGHRS and CDR2 is YFSETQ in the germline V gene. The trim removed 2 bases at V and 5 bases at J, leaving 8 bases unmatched. The CDR3 has 16 amino acids. This chain's CDR3 is CASSFTREAGTGELFF. For the CDR3, the DNA is TGCGCCAGCAGCTTTACGCGGGAGGCGGGGACCGGGGAGCTGTTTTTT.

V gene TRBV27 combines with J gene TRBJ2-1; 9 positions match TRBD2. V dropped 6 bases and J dropped 5; count of bases not matched to a gene: 11. Germline CDR1 MNHEY, CDR2 SMNVEV (reference sequence). CDR3 length equals 16 residues. CDR3 sequence: CASRPVAGVKNNEQFF. The CDR3 DNA reads as TGTGCCAGCAGGCCAGTAGCGGGGGTCAAGAACAATGAGCAGTTCTTC.

The rearrangement links TRBV5-1 to TRBJ2-5; the D gene is possibly TRBD2 (6 bases). This CDR3 is 14 amino acids long. With 4 bases removed from V and 5 bases from J, the gap between germline ends came to 15 bases. CDR1 SGHRS and CDR2 YFSETQ come from the germline V gene. CDR3 sequence: CASSRGGTGETQYF. For the CDR3, the DNA is TGCGCCAGCAGCCGGGGCGGGACGGGCGAGACCCAGTACTTC.

The chain has TRBV6-1 and TRBJ1-1, with 7 bases identical to TRBD1. This CDR3 is built from 14 residues. Looked up from germline, CDR1 is MNHNS and CDR2 is SASEGT. With 6 bases clipped from V and 0 bases from J, the junction kept 4 bases outside the gene matches. CDR3 DNA: TGTGCCAGCAGGAGACAGGGCCTGAACACTGAAGCTTTCTTT. Protein sequence: CASRRQGLNTEAFF.